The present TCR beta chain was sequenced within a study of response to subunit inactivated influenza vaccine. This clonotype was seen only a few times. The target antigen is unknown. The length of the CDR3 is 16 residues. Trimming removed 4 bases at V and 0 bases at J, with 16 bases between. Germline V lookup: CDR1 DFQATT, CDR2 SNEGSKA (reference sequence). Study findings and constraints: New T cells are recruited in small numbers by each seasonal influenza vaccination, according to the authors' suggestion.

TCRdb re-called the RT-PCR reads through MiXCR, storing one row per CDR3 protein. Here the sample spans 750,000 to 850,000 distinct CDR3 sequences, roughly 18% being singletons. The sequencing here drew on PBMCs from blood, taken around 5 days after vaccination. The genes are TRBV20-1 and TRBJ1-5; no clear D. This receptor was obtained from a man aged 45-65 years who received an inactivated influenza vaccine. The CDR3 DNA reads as TGCAGTGCTATACGCCGTTCCCGATATAGCAATCAGCCCCAGCATTTT. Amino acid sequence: CSAIRRSRYSNQPQHF.